This T cell receptor beta chain was captured by sequencing in a study of blood T cell repertoires in COVID-19. Here immunoSEQ multiplex PCR was the method, and the copy in TCRdb shows in-frame clones only, minus some. The sample contains about 170,000 clones, approximately 90% of which appear only once. Germline V gene sequence: CDR1 MDHEN, CDR2 SYDVKM. V shed 5 bases, J shed 3 bases, and the junction held 5 bases outside the gene matches. The CDR3 has 16 residues. The sample consisted of peripheral blood. The rearrangement links TRBV28 to TRBJ2-1; 12 nucleotides line up with TRBD2. The TCR comes from a man aged 18 to 29 with COVID-19, enrolled during active disease. CDR3 sequence reads: CASSGRLAGVYNEQFF. CDR3 DNA sequence: TGTGCCAGCAGTGGAAGACTAGCGGGAGTCTACAATGAGCAGTTCTTC.